Sequencing of this T cell receptor (beta chain) was carried out in a study of graft-versus-host responses after intestinal transplantation. Turning to the study itself: Induction using anti-thymocyte globulin, followed by tacrolimus and steroids for two to four years, was given to all recipients.

This CDR3 contains 16 residues. Losses at the gene ends were 2 bases for V and 0 bases for J; bases not matched to a gene: 2. The germline V gene has CDR1 MGHDK and CDR2 SYGVNS. On this clone itself: Antigen specificity is unknown.

Regarding the study as a whole: Circulating GvH clones peaking coincided with falling HvG clones soon after transplant.

Assay: immunoSEQ multiplex PCR; the TCRdb copy retains only in-frame clones and omits some. The sample records over 75,000 clones, roughly 83% being singletons. The input for sequencing was PBMCs, taken 255 days after intestinal transplant. The TCR was taken from a human patient who received an intestinal transplant, so some T cells may come from the graft donor. The chain is built from TRBV25-1 and TRBJ1-3, with 9 bases matching TRBD1. The CDR3 DNA reads as TGTGCCAGCAGTGAAGACAGGGGGTACTCTGGAAACACCATATATTTT. Its protein is CASSEDRGYSGNTIYF.